Below, one T cell receptor (beta chain) is given with its context. No antigen is known for it. This could be a read error, since a much larger clone is one nucleotide away. The sample comes from a study of T cells after yellow fever vaccination. Study-wide results and limits: In FACS-sorted repertoires, abundant clonotypes from the bulk population could appear as contaminants. Compared with primary, the secondary response was weaker and peaked at day 5, not 15.

TCRdb re-analysed the 5' RACE reads in MiXCR, keeping a single row per CDR3 protein. The data contain more than 350,000 distinct CDR3 sequences, roughly 11% of them singletons. The ends were cut back, 1 base at V and 9 bases at J, with 16 bases in the middle. This CDR3 is 15 amino acids long. The sequences come from PBMCs, collected on the day of the first yellow fever vaccination. This receptor was identified in a man between 18 and 29 years old who received the YFV17D yellow fever vaccine. This rearrangement joins TRBV12-3 or TRBV12-4 to TRBJ2-1; tentative D call: TRBD1 (6 bases). Here the CDR3 DNA reads TGTGCCAGCAGTTTAGGGGGGCCTACCCACAGTGAGCAGTTCTTC. It yields the protein CASSLGGPTHSEQFF.